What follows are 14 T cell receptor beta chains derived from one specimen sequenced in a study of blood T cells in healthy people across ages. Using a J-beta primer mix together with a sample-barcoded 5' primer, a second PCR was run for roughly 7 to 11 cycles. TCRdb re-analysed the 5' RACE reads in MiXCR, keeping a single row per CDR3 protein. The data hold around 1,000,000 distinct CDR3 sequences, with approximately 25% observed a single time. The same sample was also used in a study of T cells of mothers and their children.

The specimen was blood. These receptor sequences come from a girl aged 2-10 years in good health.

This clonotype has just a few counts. CDR3 bases: TGCGCCAGCAGCCAACTACAGGGACTTTACGAGCAGTACTTC. Its translation: CASSQLQGLYEQYF. The genes are TRBV4-3 and TRBJ2-7; D tentatively reads TRBD1 or TRBD2 (6 bases each). The CDR3 covers 14 residues. The V end lost 2 bases, the J end lost 4 bases, and 12 bases lay between the germline ends. Germline CDR1 is LGHNA and CDR2 is YSLEER.

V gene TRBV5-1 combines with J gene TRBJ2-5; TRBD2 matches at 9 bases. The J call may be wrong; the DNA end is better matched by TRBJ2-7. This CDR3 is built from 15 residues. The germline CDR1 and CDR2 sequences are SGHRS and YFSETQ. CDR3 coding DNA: TGCGCCAGCCGACCGGGACTAGCCTCATCATACGAGCAGTACTTC. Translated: CASRPGLASSYEQYF.

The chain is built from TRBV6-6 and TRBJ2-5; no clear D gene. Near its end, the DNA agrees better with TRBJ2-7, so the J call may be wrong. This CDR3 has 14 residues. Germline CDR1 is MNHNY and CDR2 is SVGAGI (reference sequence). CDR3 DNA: TGTGCCAGCAGGTCCCACCAGCTCACCTACGAGCAGTACTTC. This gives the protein CASRSHQLTYEQYF.

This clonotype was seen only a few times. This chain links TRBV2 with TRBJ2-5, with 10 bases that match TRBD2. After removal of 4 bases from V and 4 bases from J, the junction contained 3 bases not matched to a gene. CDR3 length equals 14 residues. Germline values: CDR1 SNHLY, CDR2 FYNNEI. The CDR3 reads CASSVRTSGETQYF. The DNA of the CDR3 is TGTGCCAGCAGTGTCAGGACTAGCGGAGAGACCCAGTACTTC.

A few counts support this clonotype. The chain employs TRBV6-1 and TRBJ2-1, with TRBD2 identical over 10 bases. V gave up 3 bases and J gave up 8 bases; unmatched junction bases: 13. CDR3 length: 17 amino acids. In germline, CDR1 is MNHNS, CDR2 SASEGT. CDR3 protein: CASSDPALAGVFDEQFF. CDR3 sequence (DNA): TGTGCCAGCAGTGACCCTGCCCTAGCGGGAGTTTTCGATGAGCAGTTCTTC.

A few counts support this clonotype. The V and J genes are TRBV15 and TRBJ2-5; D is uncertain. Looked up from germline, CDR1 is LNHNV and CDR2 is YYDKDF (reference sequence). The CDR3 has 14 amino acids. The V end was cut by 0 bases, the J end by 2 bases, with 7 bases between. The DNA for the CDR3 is TGTGCCACCAGCAGAGACCTAGGGCAAGAGACCCAGTACTTC. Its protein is CATSRDLGQETQYF.

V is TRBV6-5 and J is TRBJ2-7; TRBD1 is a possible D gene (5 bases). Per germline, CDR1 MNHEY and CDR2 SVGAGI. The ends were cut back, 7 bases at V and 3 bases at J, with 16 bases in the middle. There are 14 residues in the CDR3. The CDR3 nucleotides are TGTGCCAGCACGACTGGGCAGGGCTTCTACGAGCAGTACTTC. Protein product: CASTTGQGFYEQYF.

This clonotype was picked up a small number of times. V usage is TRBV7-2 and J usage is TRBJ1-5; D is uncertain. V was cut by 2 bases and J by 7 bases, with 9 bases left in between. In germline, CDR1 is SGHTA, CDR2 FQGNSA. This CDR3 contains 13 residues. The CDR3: CASSLKLEQPQHF. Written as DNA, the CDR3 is TGTGCCAGCAGCTTAAAACTAGAACAGCCCCAGCATTTT.

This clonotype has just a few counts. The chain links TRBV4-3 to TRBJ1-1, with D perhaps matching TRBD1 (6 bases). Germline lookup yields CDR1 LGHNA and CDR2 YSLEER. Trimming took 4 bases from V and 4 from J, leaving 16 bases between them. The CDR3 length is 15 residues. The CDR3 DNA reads TGCGCCAGCAGCCCTGGCGATAAGGGGGGCACTGAAGCTTTCTTT. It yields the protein CASSPGDKGGTEAFF.

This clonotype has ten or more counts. The CDR3 sequence is CASSYSGSYEQYF. The DNA for the CDR3 is TGTGCCAGCAGTTATAGCGGTTCCTACGAGCAGTACTTC. The J gene is TRBJ2-7, the V gene TRBV28, with a weak D call TRBD2 (6 bases). V was trimmed by 4 bases and J by 1 base, leaving 8 bases between them. CDR1 is MDHEN and CDR2 is SYDVKM in the germline V gene. The CDR3 has 13 residues.

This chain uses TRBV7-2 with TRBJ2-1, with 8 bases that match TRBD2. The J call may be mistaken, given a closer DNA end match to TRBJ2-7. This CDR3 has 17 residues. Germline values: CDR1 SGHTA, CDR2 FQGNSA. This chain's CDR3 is CASSLGPAGVTAYEQYF. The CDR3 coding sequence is TGTGCCAGCAGCTTAGGTCCAGCGGGAGTTACCGCCTACGAGCAGTACTTC.

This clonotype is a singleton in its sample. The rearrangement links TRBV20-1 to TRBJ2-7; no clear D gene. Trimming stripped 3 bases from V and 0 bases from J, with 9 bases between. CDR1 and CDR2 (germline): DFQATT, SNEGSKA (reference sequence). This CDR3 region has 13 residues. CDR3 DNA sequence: TGCAGTGCTAGGTCGGTAGGCTCCTACGAGCAGTACTTC. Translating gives CSARSVGSYEQYF.

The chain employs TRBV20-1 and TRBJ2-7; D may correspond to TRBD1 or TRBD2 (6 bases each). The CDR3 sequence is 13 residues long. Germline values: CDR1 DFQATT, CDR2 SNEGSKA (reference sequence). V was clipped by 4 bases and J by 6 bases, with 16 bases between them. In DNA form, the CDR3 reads TGCAGTGCTATGATCATGGGGGGCCGCGAGCAGTACTTC. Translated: CSAMIMGGREQYF.

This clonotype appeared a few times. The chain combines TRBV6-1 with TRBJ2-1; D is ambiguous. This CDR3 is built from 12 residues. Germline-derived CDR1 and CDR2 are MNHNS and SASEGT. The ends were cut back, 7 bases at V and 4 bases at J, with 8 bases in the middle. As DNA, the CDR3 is TGTGCCAGCAAGCAGGAGTACAATGAGCAGTTCTTC. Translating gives CASKQEYNEQFF.